Listed below are T cell receptor beta chains from one sample, sequenced in a study of T cell responses to AZD1222 COVID-19 vaccine. The protocol was immunoSEQ multiplex PCR, while the TCRdb copy is restricted to in-frame clones and leaves out a portion. This table holds over 100,000 clones, approximately 90% found once. The sequencing used peripheral blood, collected on day 0 of AZD1222 vaccination. The receptor set was obtained from an adult in good health. Both conserved end residues are part of each CDR3. Fields, in order: CDR3 length, J gene, D gene, V gene, clone size, CDR3 protein, CDR3 DNA. A D gene is named only where the DNA matches it firmly. Size values are once, few and many counts, or a class for expanded clones, and some rows have none.

>15|TRBJ1-6|TRBD1|TRBV10-3|NA
CAISVQTGNNSPLHF
TGTGCCATCAGTGTGCAGACAGGGAATAATTCACCCCTCCACTTT
>14|TRBJ2-7|NA|TRBV21-1|NA
CASNKERGSYEQYF
TGTGCCAGCAACAAAGAGCGGGGGTCCTACGAGCAGTACTTC
>14|TRBJ1-1|NA|TRBV24-1|NA
CATSDSRYPGQAFF
TGTGCCACCAGTGATTCGAGATATCCCGGTCAAGCTTTCTTT
>15|TRBJ2-7|TRBD2|TRBV6-1|NA
CASSEAASGSYEQYF
TGTGCCAGCAGTGAAGCGGCTAGCGGCTCCTACGAGCAGTACTTC
>16|TRBJ1-1|TRBD1|TRBV6-5|NA
CASSYSNQGVDTEAFF
TGTGCCAGCAGTTACTCGAATCAGGGGGTGGACACTGAAGCTTTCTTT
>12|TRBJ2-7|NA|TRBV7-9|NA
CASSLEVGGRYF
TGTGCCAGCAGCTTAGAGGTGGGGGGCCGGTACTTC
>16|TRBJ1-1|NA|TRBV19|NA
CASSIASGGKNTEAFF
TGTGCCAGTAGTATAGCCTCGGGAGGGAAGAACACTGAAGCTTTCTTT
>14|TRBJ2-5|TRBD1|TRBV6-1|once
CASSEADRKETQYF
TGTGCCAGCAGTGAAGCGGACAGGAAAGAGACCCAGTACTTC
>15|TRBJ2-6|NA|TRBV7-9|NA
CASSFRGGGANVLTF
TGTGCCAGCAGCTTTCGGGGAGGTGGGGCCAACGTCCTGACTTTC
>13|TRBJ2-2|NA|TRBV7-2|NA
CASSYGQSGELFF
TGTGCCAGCAGCTATGGACAGTCCGGGGAGCTGTTTTTT
>15|TRBJ2-7|TRBD2|TRBV6-5|NA
CASSYTGGASYEQYF
TGTGCCAGCAGTTATACCGGGGGGGCTTCCTACGAGCAGTACTTC
>12|TRBJ2-1|NA|TRBV11-2|NA
CASSLGLNEQFF
TGTGCCAGCAGCTTAGGACTGAATGAGCAGTTCTTC
>11|TRBJ2-1|NA|TRBV20-1|NA
CSANVYNEQFF
TGCAGTGCTAACGTCTACAATGAGCAGTTCTTC
>12|TRBJ2-2|NA|TRBV2|NA
CASRREPGELFF
TGTGCCAGCAGGCGGGAACCCGGGGAGCTGTTTTTT
>13|TRBJ1-5|NA|TRBV12-5|NA
CASGIATAQARHF
TGTGCTAGTGGTATAGCGACAGCCCAGGCGCGACATTTT
>19|TRBJ1-2|NA|TRBV18|NA
CASSPIDIDGDGLNYGYTF
TGTGCCAGCTCCCCGATCGACATCGACGGGGACGGTCTTAACTATGGCTACACCTTC
>15|TRBJ1-2|TRBD1|TRBV6-5|NA
CASSYQGQGNYGYTF
TGTGCCAGCAGTTACCAGGGACAGGGGAACTATGGCTACACCTTC
>14|TRBJ1-1|NA|TRBV5-1|NA
CASSFQWEGTEAFF
TGCGCCAGCAGCTTTCAGTGGGAGGGCACTGAAGCTTTCTTT
>14|TRBJ1-5|TRBD1|TRBV27|NA
CASSLGQPYQPQHF
TGTGCCAGCAGTTTGGGACAGCCTTATCAGCCCCAGCATTTT
>14|TRBJ2-2|NA|TRBV11-3|NA
CASSVRGGNGELFF
TGTGCCAGCAGTGTCAGGGGCGGGAACGGGGAGCTGTTTTTT
>18|TRBJ2-1|TRBD2|TRBV4-2|medium-sized
CASSQDPGLAGGYNEQFF
TGTGCCAGCAGCCAAGACCCTGGACTAGCGGGGGGTTACAATGAGCAGTTCTTC
>14|TRBJ1-3|NA|TRBV11-2|NA
CASSFRFSGNTIYF
TGTGCCAGCAGCTTCCGCTTCTCTGGAAACACCATATATTTT
>13|TRBJ1-5|NA|TRBV30|NA
CAWSADPNQPQHF
TGTGCCTGGAGTGCTGACCCCAATCAGCCCCAGCATTTC
>12|TRBJ2-7|NA|TRBV5-1|NA
CASSPQGLEQYF
TGCGCCAGCAGCCCCCAGGGGCTCGAGCAGTACTTC
>13|TRBJ1-1|NA|TRBV5-1|NA
CASSYRQNTEAFF
TGCGCCAGCAGCTACAGACAGAACACTGAAGCTTTCTTT
>15|TRBJ1-2|NA|TRBV11-2|NA
CASSSLPRKEGGYTF
TGTGCCAGCAGCTCCCTTCCCCGGAAGGAGGGTGGCTACACCTTC
>15|TRBJ1-1|NA|TRBV6-4|NA
CASQTRPGLNTEAFF
TGTGCCAGCCAAACAAGGCCGGGTCTGAACACTGAAGCTTTCTTT
>16|TRBJ2-1|TRBD2|TRBV3-1/TRBV3-2|NA
CASSQPHTSGGYEQFF
TGTGCCAGCAGCCAACCACATACTAGCGGGGGGTATGAGCAGTTCTTC
>17|TRBJ2-3|TRBD1|TRBV7-9|NA
CASSLYLTGSASDTQYF
TGTGCCAGCAGTTTGTACTTGACAGGGTCGGCCTCCGATACGCAGTATTTT
>12|TRBJ1-1|NA|TRBV5-4|NA
CASSIDGQNIFF
TGTGCCAGCAGCATCGACGGACAAAATATTTTCTTT
>15|TRBJ2-1|NA|TRBV2|NA
CASSPTLGSYNEQFF
TGTGCCAGCAGTCCTACACTGGGGTCCTACAATGAGCAGTTCTTC
>15|TRBJ2-3|TRBD2|TRBV7-9|NA
CASSLARAGGDTQYF
TGTGCCAGCAGCTTAGCTAGGGCGGGGGGAGATACGCAGTATTTT
>11|TRBJ2-1|NA|TRBV11-3|NA
CASSLDNEQFF
TGTGCCAGCAGCTTAGACAATGAGCAGTTCTTC
>14|TRBJ2-2|TRBD1|TRBV7-2|NA
CASSINRGPGELFF
TGTGCCAGCAGCATCAACAGGGGGCCCGGGGAGCTGTTTTTT
>13|TRBJ1-4|NA|TRBV6-2/TRBV6-3|NA
CASSSIRNEKLFF
TGTGCCAGCAGTTCGATTAGGAATGAAAAACTGTTTTTT
>12|TRBJ2-3|NA|TRBV5-5|NA
CASSLYLDTQYF
TGTGCCAGCAGCTTGTACTTAGATACGCAGTATTTT
>15|TRBJ2-3|TRBD2|TRBV29-1|NA
CSVFGLAGGADTQYF
TGCAGCGTTTTCGGACTAGCGGGGGGGGCAGATACGCAGTATTTT
>16|TRBJ2-7|NA|TRBV14|NA
CASSQGSPLYSYEQYF
TGTGCCAGCAGCCAAGGGTCCCCTCTTTACTCCTACGAGCAGTACTTC
>15|TRBJ1-5|NA|TRBV5-8|NA
CASSLEGHSNQPQHF
TGTGCCAGCAGCTTGGAGGGGCACAGCAATCAGCCCCAGCATTTT
>17|TRBJ1-3|NA|TRBV19|once
CASSIYISGTPGNTIYF
TGTGCCAGTAGTATCTACATTTCCGGGACACCTGGAAACACCATATATTTT
>14|TRBJ1-1|NA|TRBV7-9|NA
CASISYGGGTEAFF
TGTGCCAGCATCTCCTATGGGGGAGGCACTGAAGCTTTCTTT
>15|TRBJ1-2|TRBD1|TRBV27|NA
CASSYATGTAMRYTF
TGTGCCAGCAGTTACGCAACCGGGACAGCTATGCGCTACACCTTC
>14|TRBJ1-1|NA|TRBV6-5|NA
CASILGGGGTEAFF
TGTGCCAGCATCCTCGGTGGGGGGGGCACTGAAGCTTTCTTT
>15|TRBJ2-3|NA|TRBV24-1|NA
CATSDPTGSTDTQYF
TGTGCCACCAGTGACCCGACAGGAAGCACAGATACGCAGTATTTT
>14|TRBJ1-5|TRBD1|TRBV12-5|NA
CASGPGTVNQPQHF
TGTGCTAGTGGTCCTGGGACAGTCAATCAGCCCCAGCATTTT
>13|TRBJ1-5|NA|TRBV19|NA
CASSFTSNQPQHF
TGTGCCAGTAGTTTCACTAGCAATCAGCCCCAGCATTTT